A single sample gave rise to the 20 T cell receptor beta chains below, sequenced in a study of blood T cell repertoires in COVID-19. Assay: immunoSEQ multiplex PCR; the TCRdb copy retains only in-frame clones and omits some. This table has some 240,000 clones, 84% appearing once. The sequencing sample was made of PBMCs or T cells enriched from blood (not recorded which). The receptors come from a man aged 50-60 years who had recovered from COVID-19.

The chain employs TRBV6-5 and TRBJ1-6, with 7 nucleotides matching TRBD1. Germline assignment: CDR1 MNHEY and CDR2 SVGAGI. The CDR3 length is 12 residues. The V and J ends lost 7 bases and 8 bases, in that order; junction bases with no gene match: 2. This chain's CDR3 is CASNQGDSPLHF. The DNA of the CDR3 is TGTGCCAGCAACCAGGGGGATTCACCCCTCCACTTT.

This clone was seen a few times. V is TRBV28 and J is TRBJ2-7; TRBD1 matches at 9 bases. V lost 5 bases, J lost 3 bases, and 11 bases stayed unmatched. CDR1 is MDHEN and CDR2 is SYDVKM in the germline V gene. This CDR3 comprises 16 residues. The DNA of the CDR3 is TGTGCCAGCAGTCCAGGGACAGGGAGTGTCCTCTACGAGCAGTACTTC. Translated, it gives CASSPGTGSVLYEQYF.

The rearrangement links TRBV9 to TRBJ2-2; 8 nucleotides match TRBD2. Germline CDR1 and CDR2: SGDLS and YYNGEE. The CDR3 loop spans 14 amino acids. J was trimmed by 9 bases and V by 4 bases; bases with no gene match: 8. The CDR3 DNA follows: TGTGCCAGCAGCAATAGCGGGAATCTTAGGGAGCTGTTTTTT. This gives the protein CASSNSGNLRELFF.

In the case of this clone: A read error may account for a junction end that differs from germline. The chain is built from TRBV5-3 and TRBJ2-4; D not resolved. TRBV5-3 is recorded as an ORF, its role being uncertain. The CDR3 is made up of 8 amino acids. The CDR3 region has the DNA TGTGCCAGAAGCTTGCCTCACTTC. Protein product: CARSLPHF.

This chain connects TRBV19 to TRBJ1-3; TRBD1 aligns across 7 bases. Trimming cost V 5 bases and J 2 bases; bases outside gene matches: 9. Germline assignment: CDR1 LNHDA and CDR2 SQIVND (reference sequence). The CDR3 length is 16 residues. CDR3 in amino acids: CASSQPEGGAGNTIYF. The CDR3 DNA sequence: TGTGCCAGTAGTCAGCCCGAAGGGGGCGCTGGAAACACCATATATTTT.

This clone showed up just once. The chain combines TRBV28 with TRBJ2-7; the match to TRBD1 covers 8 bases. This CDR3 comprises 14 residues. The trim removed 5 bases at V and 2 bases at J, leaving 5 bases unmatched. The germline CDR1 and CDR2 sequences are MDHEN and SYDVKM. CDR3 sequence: CASSKGGQAYEQYF. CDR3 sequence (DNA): TGTGCCAGCAGTAAGGGGGGACAGGCCTACGAGCAGTACTTC.

CDR3 sequence: CASTRYSNQPQHF. As DNA, the CDR3 is TGTGCCAGCACCAGATATAGCAATCAGCCCCAGCATTTT. The chain links TRBV6-5 to TRBJ1-5; D unclear. This CDR3 region has 13 residues. Between the trimmed V and J ends, which lost 7 bases and 0 bases, there was a span of 7 bases. Germline loops: CDR1 MNHEY, CDR2 SVGAGI.

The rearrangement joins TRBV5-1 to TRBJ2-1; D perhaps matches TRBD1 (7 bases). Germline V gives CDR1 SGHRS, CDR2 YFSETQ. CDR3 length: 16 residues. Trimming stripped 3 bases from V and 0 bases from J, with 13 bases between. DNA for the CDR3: TGCGCCAGCAGCTCGACGCAGGGGGGCTCCTACAATGAGCAGTTCTTC. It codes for CASSSTQGGSYNEQFF.

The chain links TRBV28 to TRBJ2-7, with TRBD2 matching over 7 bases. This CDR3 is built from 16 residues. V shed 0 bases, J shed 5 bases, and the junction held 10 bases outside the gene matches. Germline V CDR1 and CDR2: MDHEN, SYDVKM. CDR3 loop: CASSLWDSGFSHEQYF. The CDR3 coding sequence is TGTGCCAGCAGTTTATGGGATAGCGGGTTTTCCCACGAGCAGTACTTC.

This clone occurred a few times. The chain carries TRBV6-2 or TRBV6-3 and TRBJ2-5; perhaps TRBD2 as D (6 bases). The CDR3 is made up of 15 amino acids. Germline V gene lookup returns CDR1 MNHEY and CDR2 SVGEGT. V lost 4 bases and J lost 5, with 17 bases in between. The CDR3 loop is CASSSGHGEVETQYF. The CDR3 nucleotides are TGTGCCAGCAGTTCCGGACATGGGGAGGTGGAGACCCAGTACTTC.

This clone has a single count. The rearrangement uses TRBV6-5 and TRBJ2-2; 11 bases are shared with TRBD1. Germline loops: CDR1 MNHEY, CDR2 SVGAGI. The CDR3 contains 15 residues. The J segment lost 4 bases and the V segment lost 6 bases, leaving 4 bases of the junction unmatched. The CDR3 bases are TGTGCCAGCAGGTCGGACAGGGGGCTCACCGGGGAGCTGTTTTTT. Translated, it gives CASRSDRGLTGELFF.

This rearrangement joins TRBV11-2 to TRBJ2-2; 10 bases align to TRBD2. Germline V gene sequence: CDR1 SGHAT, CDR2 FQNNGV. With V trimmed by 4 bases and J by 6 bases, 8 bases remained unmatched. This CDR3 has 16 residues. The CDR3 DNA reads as TGTGCCAGCAGCTCTAGGACTAGCGGACGGGCCGGGGAGCTGTTTTTT. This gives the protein CASSSRTSGRAGELFF.

Written as DNA, the CDR3 is TGCGCCAGCAGTCTGGTGGGACAGGGGACGGGCGAGCAGTACTTC. It translates to CASSLVGQGTGEQYF. The chain links TRBV5-1 to TRBJ2-7; 10 positions match TRBD1. CDR3 length equals 15 residues. Germline V gene lookup returns CDR1 SGHRS and CDR2 YFSETQ. The V gene end was trimmed by 5 bases and the J gene end by 6 bases; junction bases not matched to a gene: 11.

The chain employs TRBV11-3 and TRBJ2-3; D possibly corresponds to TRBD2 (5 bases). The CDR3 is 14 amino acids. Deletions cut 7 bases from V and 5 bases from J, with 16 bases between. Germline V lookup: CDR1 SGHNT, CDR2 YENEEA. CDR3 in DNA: TGTGCCAGCAACACTAGTCCCGTCCAAGATACGCAGTATTTT. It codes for CASNTSPVQDTQYF. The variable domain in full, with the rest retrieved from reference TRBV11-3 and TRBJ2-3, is EAGVVQSPRYKIIEKKQPVAFWCNPISGHNTLYWYLQNLGQGPELLIRYENEEAVDDSQLPKDRFSAERLKGVDSTLKIQPAELGDSAVYLCASNTSPVQDTQYFGPGTRLTVL.

In DNA, the CDR3 is TGTGCCAGCAGCCGGGACAGGATCTCAGATACGCAGTATTTT. It codes for CASSRDRISDTQYF. The V and J genes are TRBV9 and TRBJ2-3, with 8 bases aligning to TRBD1. V lost 4 bases to trimming and J lost 4 bases; unmatched junction nucleotides: 5. The CDR3 has 14 amino acids. Per germline, CDR1 SGDLS and CDR2 YYNGEE.

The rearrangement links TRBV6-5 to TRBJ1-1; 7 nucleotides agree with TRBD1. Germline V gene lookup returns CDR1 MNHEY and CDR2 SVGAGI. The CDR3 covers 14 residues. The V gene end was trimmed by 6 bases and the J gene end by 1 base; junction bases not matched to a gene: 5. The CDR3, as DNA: TGTGCCAGCAGGGTAGGGGGCAGGAACACTGAAGCTTTCTTT. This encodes CASRVGGRNTEAFF.

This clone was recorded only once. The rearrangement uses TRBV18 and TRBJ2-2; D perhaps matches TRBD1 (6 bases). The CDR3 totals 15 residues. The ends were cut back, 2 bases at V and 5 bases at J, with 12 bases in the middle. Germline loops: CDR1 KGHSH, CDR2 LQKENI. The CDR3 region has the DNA TGTGCCAGCTCACCAGGCACAGGGATAACCGGGGAGCTGTTTTTT. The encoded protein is CASSPGTGITGELFF. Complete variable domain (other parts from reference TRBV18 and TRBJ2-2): NAGVMQNPRHLVRRRGQEARLRCSPMKGHSHVYWYRQLPEEGLKFMVYLQKENIIDESGMPKERFSAEFPKEGPSILRIQQVVRGDSAAYFCASSPGTGITGELFFGEGSRLTVL.

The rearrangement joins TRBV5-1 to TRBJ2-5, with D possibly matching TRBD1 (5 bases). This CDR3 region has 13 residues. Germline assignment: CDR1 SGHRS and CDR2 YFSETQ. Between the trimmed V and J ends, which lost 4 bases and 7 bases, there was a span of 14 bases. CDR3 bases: TGCGCCAGCAGCAGGGAATCCCAGGGGACCCAGTACTTC. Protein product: CASSRESQGTQYF.

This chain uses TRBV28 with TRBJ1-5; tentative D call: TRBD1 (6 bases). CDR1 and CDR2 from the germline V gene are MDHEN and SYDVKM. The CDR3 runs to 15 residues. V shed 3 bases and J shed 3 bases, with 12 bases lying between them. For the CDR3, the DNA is TGTGCCAGCAGTTTCAGGGGTTGGAACAATCAGCCCCAGCATTTT. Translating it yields CASSFRGWNNQPQHF.

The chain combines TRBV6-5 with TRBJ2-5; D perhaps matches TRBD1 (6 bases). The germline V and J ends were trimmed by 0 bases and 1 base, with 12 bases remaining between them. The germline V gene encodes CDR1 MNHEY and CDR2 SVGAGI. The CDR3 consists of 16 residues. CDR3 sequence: CASSYSRAGAQETQYF. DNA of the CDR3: TGTGCCAGCAGTTACTCGAGGGCAGGGGCCCAAGAGACCCAGTACTTC.